These 27 T cell receptor beta chains were sequenced from one sample in a study of CD8+CD57+ T cells in acquired aplastic anemia. Genomic DNA templated the TCR beta VDJ and CDR3 profiling. MiXCR, applied by TCRdb to the reads, yields one record per CDR3 protein. The table shows some 190,000 distinct CDR3 sequences, with less than 70% occurring only once. Material for sequencing was sorted CD4+, CD8+, or CD8+CD57+ T cells (not recorded which) from PBMCs. Source of these receptors: a human donor in good health, serving as a control.

This clonotype has only one observation. Lacking the conserved final phenylalanine or tryptophan, this CDR3 likely reflects a read error. CDR3 amino acids: CSGKDRASYEQYL. The CDR3 bases are TGCAGTGGGAAGGACAGGGCGTCCTACGAGCAGTACCTC. The genes are TRBV20-1 and TRBJ2-7; TRBD1 matches at 8 bases. The germline V gene encodes CDR1 DFQATT and CDR2 SNEGSKA (reference sequence). V shed 7 bases, J shed 1 base, and the junction held 6 bases outside the gene matches. This CDR3 comprises 13 residues.

This rearrangement joins TRBV19 to TRBJ2-1, with D tentatively TRBD1 (6 bases). Germline V gives CDR1 LNHDA, CDR2 SQIVND (reference sequence). The CDR3 contains 15 residues. Trimming took off 4 bases at V and 5 bases at J, with 15 bases between the two ends. DNA of the CDR3: TGTGCCAGTAGTACCCGACAGAAGGGGGACAATGAGCAGTTCTTC. Amino acids: CASSTRQKGDNEQFF.

This sequence joins TRBV7-3 and TRBJ1-1, with a weak D call TRBD1 (6 bases). The CDR3 sequence is 11 residues long. Germline lookup yields CDR1 SGHTA and CDR2 FQGTGA. V was cut by 6 bases and J by 7 bases, with 9 bases left in between. CDR3 coding DNA: TGTGCCAGCAGTGGACAGATTGAAGCTTTCTTT. Translating gives CASSGQIEAFF.

This clonotype was detected only once. The chain joins TRBV20-1 to TRBJ2-2; D uncertain. The V and J ends lost 4 bases and 4 bases respectively, with 13 bases between them. The CDR3 sequence is 14 residues long. Germline V gene lookup returns CDR1 DFQATT and CDR2 SNEGSKA (reference sequence). The CDR3 DNA reads TGCAGTGCTAAAGGTCATCCGGGCACCGGGGAGCTGTTTTTT. Protein: CSAKGHPGTGELFF.

In its sample, this clonotype was seen a few times. The chain links TRBV7-3 to TRBJ2-5; 11 nucleotides line up with TRBD2. The CDR3 sequence is 15 residues long. Germline V gene lookup returns CDR1 SGHTA and CDR2 FQGTGA. V shed 3 bases, J shed 5 bases, and the junction held 5 bases outside the gene matches. CDR3 DNA sequence: TGTGCCAGCAGCTTTAGCGGGGGGGCCTGGGAGACCCAGTACTTC. This gives the protein CASSFSGGAWETQYF.

The chain recombines TRBV15 with TRBJ2-5; D call uncertain. Per germline, CDR1 LNHNV and CDR2 YYDKDF (reference sequence). The V gene lost 1 base and the J gene lost 2 bases, with 5 bases spanning the gap. The CDR3 loop spans 13 amino acids. The CDR3 reads CATSRAVQETQYF. The CDR3 nucleotides are TGTGCCACCAGCAGAGCAGTACAAGAGACCCAGTACTTC.

This sequence joins TRBV7-2 and TRBJ1-1; 9 positions match TRBD1. The ends lost 4 bases at V and 0 bases at J; junction bases unmatched: 3. Per the germline V gene, CDR1 is SGHTA and CDR2 is FQGNSA. The CDR3 loop spans 15 amino acids. The CDR3 bases are TGTGCCAGCAGCTACCGGGACAGGGTGAACACTGAAGCTTTCTTT. Its translation: CASSYRDRVNTEAFF.

In its sample, this clonotype was seen a few times. This sequence joins TRBV4-3 and TRBJ1-4; D unresolved. The V and J ends lost 1 base and 3 bases respectively, with 15 bases between them. Germline V gene data show CDR1 as LGHNA and CDR2 as YSLEER. The CDR3 has 17 residues. CDR3 sequence: CASSQALSGLANEKLFF. The CDR3 coding sequence is TGCGCCAGCAGCCAAGCCCTAAGTGGGCTCGCTAATGAAAAACTGTTTTTT.

A few counts support this clonotype. V gene TRBV18 combines with J gene TRBJ1-1, with 9 bases identical to TRBD1. Germline assignment: CDR1 KGHSH and CDR2 LQKENI. This CDR3 is built from 14 residues. V lost 5 bases and J lost 7; bases outside the gene matches: 8. In DNA form, the CDR3 reads TGTGCCAGCTCAGCAAACAGGGGGCCAGGTGAAGCTTTCTTT. Amino acid sequence: CASSANRGPGEAFF.

The count of this clonotype is one. CDR3: CASSLGQGAGNSPLHF. Here the CDR3 DNA reads TGTGCCAGCAGCTTAGGACAGGGGGCGGGGAATTCACCCCTCCACTTT. This chain links TRBV7-6 with TRBJ1-6; 10 bases line up with TRBD1. CDR3 length equals 16 residues. From germline, CDR1 is SGHVS and CDR2 FNYEAQ. Losses at the gene ends were 1 base for V and 7 bases for J; bases not matched to a gene: 4.

V gene TRBV2 combines with J gene TRBJ2-1; D possibly matches TRBD1 or TRBD2 (5 bases each). This CDR3 is 14 amino acids long. V dropped 8 bases and J dropped 5 bases, with 16 bases sitting between them. CDR1 is SNHLY and CDR2 is FYNNEI in the germline V gene. The CDR3 DNA sequence: TGTGCCAGCCTGGTCCGGGACCAAAACAATGAGCAGTTCTTC. Its protein is CASLVRDQNNEQFF.

The chain combines TRBV9 with TRBJ2-1; TRBD2 aligns across 9 bases. Looked up from germline, CDR1 is SGDLS and CDR2 is YYNGEE. This CDR3 has 15 amino acids. V shed 2 bases and J 1 base; nucleotides not matched to a gene: 1. CDR3 sequence: CASSVSGGSYNEQFF. CDR3 DNA: TGTGCCAGCAGCGTTAGCGGGGGATCCTACAATGAGCAGTTCTTC.

In its sample, this clonotype was seen many times. This chain links TRBV30 with TRBJ2-7, with D possibly TRBD2 on 5 matching bases. There are 12 residues in the CDR3. Germline loops: CDR1 GTSNPN, CDR2 SVGIG (reference sequence). The ends were cut back, 7 bases at V and 3 bases at J, with 13 bases in the middle. This chain's CDR3 is CASAAGNYEQYF. Written as DNA, the CDR3 is TGTGCCTCCGCCGCCGGGAACTACGAGCAGTACTTC.

The rearrangement uses TRBV7-2 and TRBJ1-5, with D unresolved. V was pared by 0 bases and J by 5 bases, with 5 bases between. The germline V gene encodes CDR1 SGHTA and CDR2 FQGNSA. The CDR3 has 13 amino acids. The CDR3 here is CASSLARDQPQHF. CDR3 in DNA: TGTGCCAGCAGCTTAGCGCGAGATCAGCCCCAGCATTTT.

The chain recombines TRBV25-1 with TRBJ2-7, with TRBD1 matching 11 bases. The J segment lost 12 bases and the V segment lost 10 bases, leaving 20 bases of the junction unmatched. The CDR3 runs 15 residues. Per germline, CDR1 MGHDK and CDR2 SYGVNS. CDR3 protein: CAILRSPGQGERPYF. CDR3 nucleotides: TGTGCCATCTTACGCTCCCCGGGACAGGGGGAACGACCGTACTTC.

The J gene is TRBJ2-5, the V gene TRBV6-2 or TRBV6-3; weak D call: TRBD1 (7 bases). Germline values: CDR1 MNHEY, CDR2 SVGEGT. The CDR3 length is 17 residues. V was clipped by 2 bases and J by 9 bases, with 25 bases between them. CDR3 in amino acids: CASSYGPTGKLREAQYF. CDR3 nucleotides: TGTGCCAGCAGTTACGGACCGACAGGGAAGTTGAGGGAGGCCCAGTACTTC.

The count of this clonotype is one. The V call is TRBV20-1, the J call TRBJ2-3; the D gene could be TRBD1 or TRBD2 (5 bases each). V shed 0 bases and J shed 5 bases, with 15 bases lying between them. Germline CDR1 is DFQATT and CDR2 is SNEGSKA (reference sequence). The CDR3 length is 15 residues. CDR3 in DNA: TGCAGTGCTAGAGATGGGACCCTCAAAGGAGATACGCAGTATTTT. The encoded protein is CSARDGTLKGDTQYF.

CDR3 loop: CASSPPGIPGELSGANVLTF. The CDR3 DNA reads TGTGCCAGCAGTCCCCCAGGGATCCCCGGGGAGCTATCTGGGGCCAACGTCCTGACTTTC. The V call is TRBV12-3 or TRBV12-4, the J call TRBJ2-6, with D possibly called TRBD1 or TRBD2 (5 bases each). The V end was cut by 5 bases, the J end by 1 base, with 24 bases between. The CDR3 runs to 20 residues.

On this clonotype itself: A much larger clone differs by one base, so this may be a read error. The CDR3 region is CASSRGGSSNGQFF. CDR3 coding DNA: TGTGCCAGCAGTCGCGGGGGGTCCAGCAATGGGCAGTTCTTC. The chain couples TRBV6-5 to TRBJ2-1, with 8 bases that match TRBD2. The CDR3 is 14 amino acids. The V gene's germline CDR1 is MNHEY and CDR2 SVGAGI.

This chain links TRBV29-1 with TRBJ1-2; D unclear. V was trimmed by 5 bases and J by 4 bases, leaving 17 bases between them. The CDR3 is 14 residues long. Germline V gene data show CDR1 as SQVTM and CDR2 as ANQGSEA. DNA of the CDR3: TGCAGCGTTCAAAGGGAGGGCCCCCCCTATGGCTACACCTTC. It translates to CSVQREGPPYGYTF. Based on the CDR3 plus reference TRBV29-1 and TRBJ1-2, the full variable domain is SAVISQKPSRDICQRGTSLTIQCQVDSQVTMMFWYRQQPGQSLTLIATANQGSEATYESGFVIDKFPISRPNLTFSTLTVSNMSPEDSSIYLCSVQREGPPYGYTFGSGTRLTVV.

This chain uses TRBV10-1 with TRBJ2-7, with 7 bases matching TRBD2. The CDR3 length is 14 residues. V lost 7 bases and J lost 7; bases outside the gene matches: 13. Germline-derived CDR1 and CDR2 are WNHNN and SYGVQD (reference sequence). The CDR3 region has the DNA TGCGCCAGCAACGCCGGGACTATTGGGGGAGAGCAGTACTTC. It specifies CASNAGTIGGEQYF.

The genes are TRBV7-2 and TRBJ2-7; D remains unclear. Germline loops: CDR1 SGHTA, CDR2 FQGNSA. Deletions cut 1 base from V and 0 bases from J, with 10 bases between. CDR3 length: 15 amino acids. CDR3 amino acids: CASSLGSSSSYEQYF. As DNA, the CDR3 is TGTGCCAGCAGCTTAGGGAGTAGCAGCTCCTACGAGCAGTACTTC.

This clonotype was seen just once. This chain joins TRBV25-1 and TRBJ2-7; 7 bases line up with TRBD1. Germline CDR1 and CDR2: MGHDK and SYGVNS. The V segment lost 7 bases and the J segment 3 bases; nucleotides outside the gene matches: 12. The CDR3 runs 15 residues. The CDR3 sequence: CASTSPGTAFYEQYF. CDR3 coding DNA: TGTGCCAGCACCTCGCCCGGGACAGCCTTCTACGAGCAGTACTTC.

The V and J genes are TRBV7-2 and TRBJ2-7, with 9 bases fitting TRBD1. The V gene end was trimmed by 4 bases and the J gene end by 3 bases; junction bases not matched to a gene: 13. The CDR3 totals 17 residues. Looked up from germline, CDR1 is SGHTA and CDR2 is FQGNSA. As DNA, the CDR3 is TGTGCCAGCAGCTCAGATCATGGGACAGGGCTTGACTACGAGCAGTACTTC. Translation gives CASSSDHGTGLDYEQYF.

This clonotype was recorded many times. J is TRBJ2-5 and V is TRBV27; no reliable D call. This CDR3 is built from 13 residues. The V gene lost 0 bases and the J gene lost 6 bases, with 8 bases spanning the gap. CDR1 and CDR2 from the germline V gene are MNHEY and SMNVEV (reference sequence). This CDR3 is CASSLSNVQTQYF. CDR3 bases: TGTGCCAGCAGTTTATCCAACGTGCAGACCCAGTACTTC.

This sequence joins TRBV24-1 and TRBJ2-2; possible D gene TRBD1, 6 bases. This CDR3 spans 15 amino acids. Germline values: CDR1 KGHDR, CDR2 SFDVKD. The V end lost 2 bases, the J end lost 2 bases, and 8 bases lay between the germline ends. DNA for the CDR3: TGTGCCACCAGTGATTCAGGGGCAAACACCGGGGAGCTGTTTTTT. Protein sequence: CATSDSGANTGELFF.

The rearrangement links TRBV29-1 to TRBJ2-7; TRBD2 is a possible D gene (5 bases). The CDR3 spans 12 residues. Germline V gives CDR1 SQVTM, CDR2 ANQGSEA. V was cut by 5 bases and J by 3 bases, with 11 bases left in between. The CDR3 nucleotides are TGCAGCGTTCAAGGACTTCTCTACGAGCAGTACTTC. Amino acids: CSVQGLLYEQYF.